This TCR beta chain was sequenced in a study of CD8+ T cells in alopecia areata. Looking at the study overall: Among treated patients, oral tofacitinib was administered at 5 to 10 mg twice daily.

Germline values: CDR1 SNHLY, CDR2 FYNNEI. The CDR3 extends over 12 amino acids. Trimming took 7 bases from V and 8 from J, leaving 12 bases between them. Study outcomes and limitations: In scalp, tofacitinib significantly decreased clonality and expanded CD8+ clones among the top 100. Clonality was higher in lesional than normal scalp, especially in alopecia totalis/universalis.

A remark on this clone: Its antigen is still unknown.

Treatment given: oral pan-JAK inhibitor, 5-10 mg twice daily. The authors extracted RNA and reverse transcribed it into cDNA as the sequencing template. TCRdb's table, derived via immunoSEQ multiplex PCR, lists solely in-frame clones and lacks some. The profile shows 120,000 or so clones, over 60% of them singletons. This TCR derives from a human donor with alopecia areata. J is TRBJ2-1 and V is TRBV2; D tentatively fits TRBD1 or TRBD2 (5 bases each). Sequenced material: CD4+ T cells sorted from blood, taken at week 4, from a patient treated with tofacitinib. CDR3 sequence (DNA): TGTGCCAGCACCGGGGCCTTCGATGAGCAGTTCTTC. This gives the protein CASTGAFDEQFF.